The T cell receptor (beta chain) described here comes from a study of T cells in Graves' hyperthyroidism and ophthalmopathy. Whole-study findings and limits: Most expanded thyroid clonotypes above 0.001 also appeared in blood. In validation, the model predicted ophthalmopathy. These predictions came a median about 6 months before onset.

TCR beta CDR3 regions were amplified from RNA transcripts. Initially, a first-round RT-PCR of the TCR CDR3 employed the HTBI primer set. TCRdb re-called the multiplex PCR reads with MiXCR, one entry per CDR3 protein. The data contain roughly 700,000 distinct CDR3 sequences, roughly 17% of them singletons. This clonotype was found many times. Its antigen is undetermined. The CDR3 has 16 amino acids. CDR1 and CDR2 from the germline V gene are SGHTA and FQGNSA. Trimming at V came to 5 bases and at J to 4 bases, leaving 9 bases not matched to a gene. This rearrangement joins TRBV7-2 to TRBJ2-1, with 9 bases fitting TRBD2. The source material was blood. The sequence came from a man between 50 and 59 years old with Graves' hyperthyroidism. CDR3 loop: CASSKLLAGGYNEQFF. The CDR3 DNA is TGTGCCAGCAGCAAACTACTAGCGGGCGGTTACAATGAGCAGTTCTTC.